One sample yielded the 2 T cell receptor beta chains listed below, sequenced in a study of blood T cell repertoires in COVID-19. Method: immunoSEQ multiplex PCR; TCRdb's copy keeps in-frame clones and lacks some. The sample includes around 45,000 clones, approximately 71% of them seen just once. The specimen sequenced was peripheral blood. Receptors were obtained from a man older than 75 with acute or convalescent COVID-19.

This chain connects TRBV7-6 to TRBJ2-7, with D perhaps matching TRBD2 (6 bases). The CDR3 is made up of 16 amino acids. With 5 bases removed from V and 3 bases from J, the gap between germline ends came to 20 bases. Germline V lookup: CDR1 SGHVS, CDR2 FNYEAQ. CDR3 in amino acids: CASSLTRSGLDYEQYF. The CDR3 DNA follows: TGTGCCAGCAGCCTTACTCGTTCGGGACTCGACTACGAGCAGTACTTC.

Written as DNA, the CDR3 is TGTGCCGCCACCTCTACAGGGGACACTGAAGCTTTCTTT. Its protein product is CAATSTGDTEAFF. The chain couples TRBV10-3 to TRBJ1-1; 7 bases agree with TRBD1. In germline, CDR1 is ENHRY, CDR2 SYGVKD. Trimming at V came to 11 bases and at J to 3 bases, leaving 9 bases not matched to a gene. CDR3 length equals 13 residues.